The next 14 T cell receptor beta chains were all read from a single sample in a study of blood T cell repertoires in COVID-19. Method: immunoSEQ multiplex PCR; TCRdb's copy keeps in-frame clones and lacks some. The sample records about 47,000 clones, over 65% being singletons. Sequencing input: peripheral blood. Receptor source: a woman between 70 and 85 years old with acute or convalescent COVID-19.

The chain has TRBV15 and TRBJ2-1; 8 bases fit TRBD1. With 2 bases clipped from V and 1 base from J, the junction kept 10 bases outside the gene matches. The CDR3 is 18 residues long. In germline, CDR1 is LNHNV, CDR2 YYDKDF (reference sequence). The CDR3 DNA reads TGTGCCACCAGCAGACATCCCTCTGACAGGGGTTCCTACAATGAGCAGTTCTTC. Amino acid sequence: CATSRHPSDRGSYNEQFF.

The chain couples TRBV3-1 (or the pseudogene TRBV3-2) to TRBJ2-5; D uncertain. The germline V gene has CDR1 LGHDT and CDR2 YNNKEL (reference sequence). Trimming left V 1 base short and J 2 bases short, with 11 bases between. The CDR3 consists of 15 residues. CDR3 loop: CASSQASGEQETQYF. In nucleotides, the CDR3 is TGTGCCAGCAGCCAAGCCTCCGGAGAACAAGAGACCCAGTACTTC.

The genes are TRBV28 and TRBJ2-3; the match to TRBD2 covers 8 bases. V dropped 6 bases and J dropped 3; count of bases not matched to a gene: 8. The CDR3 covers 15 residues. CDR1 is MDHEN and CDR2 is SYDVKM in the germline V gene. The DNA for the CDR3 is TGTGCCAGCAGCCCACGGGGGGGAAGGACAGATACGCAGTATTTT. Amino acid sequence: CASSPRGGRTDTQYF.

In this sample, this clone turned up many times. The chain links TRBV7-6 to TRBJ1-2; D perhaps matches TRBD1 (5 bases). Germline CDR1 reads SGHVS; CDR2 reads FNYEAQ. V lost 0 bases and J 2 bases, leaving 10 bases between the germline ends. This CDR3 contains 15 residues. The CDR3 DNA sequence: TGTGCCAGCAGCTTAGCGCCAGGGAACAACTATGGCTACACCTTC. It is translated as CASSLAPGNNYGYTF.

The V call is TRBV5-1, the J call TRBJ2-7, with 11 bases identical to TRBD2. The junction had 4 bases not matched to a gene; V was cut back by 2 bases and J by 6 bases. CDR1 and CDR2 (germline): SGHRS, YFSETQ. There are 14 residues in the CDR3. The DNA for the CDR3 is TGCGCCAGCAGCTTCGTAGCGGGAGGGCCCGAGCAGTACTTC. It yields the protein CASSFVAGGPEQYF.

This chain links TRBV29-1 with TRBJ2-5; 10 nucleotides line up with TRBD1. The CDR3 length is 14 residues. V lost 6 bases, J lost 5 bases, and 9 bases stayed unmatched. Germline values: CDR1 SQVTM, CDR2 ANQGSEA. CDR3 nucleotide sequence: TGCAGCGTACAAGGGGGGACAGGGGACGAGACCCAGTACTTC. The encoded protein is CSVQGGTGDETQYF.

V is TRBV28 and J is TRBJ2-7; TRBD1 matches 7 bases. The CDR3 consists of 16 residues. The V segment lost 3 bases and the J segment 4 bases; nucleotides outside the gene matches: 12. Germline V CDR1 and CDR2: MDHEN, SYDVKM. This CDR3 is CASSFNLDRFRYEQYF. The CDR3 bases are TGTGCCAGCAGTTTCAACTTGGACAGGTTTAGATACGAGCAGTACTTC.

The chain links TRBV5-1 to TRBJ1-6; 9 positions agree with TRBD1. Germline trimming cut 3 bases from V and 9 bases from J; bases unmatched to any gene: 13. The CDR3 loop spans 17 amino acids. Germline CDR1 SGHRS, CDR2 YFSETQ. In DNA form, the CDR3 reads TGCGCCAGCAGCTACGGGACAGGGATTGGGATGGGTTCACCCCTCCACTTT. Encoded protein: CASSYGTGIGMGSPLHF.

The chain combines TRBV11-1 with TRBJ2-7; possible D gene TRBD2, 5 bases. CDR1 and CDR2 (germline): SGHAT, FQDESV (reference sequence). V was cut by 5 bases and J by 0 bases, with 5 bases left in between. This CDR3 has 12 residues. The CDR3 DNA is TGTGCCAGCAGCGGGAGCTCCTACGAGCAGTACTTC. This gives the protein CASSGSSYEQYF.

The CDR3 is CASSQDPLAGEQFF. Written as DNA, the CDR3 is TGCGCCAGCAGCCAAGACCCCCTAGCTGGTGAGCAGTTCTTC. This chain connects TRBV4-1 to TRBJ2-1, with D possibly TRBD2 on 5 matching bases. The CDR3 length is 14 residues. CDR1 is MGHRA, CDR2 YSYEKL, per germline. The ends were cut back, 0 bases at V and 9 bases at J, with 12 bases in the middle.

The gene calls are TRBV6-5 and TRBJ2-5; D call uncertain. Germline values: CDR1 MNHEY, CDR2 SVGAGI. Trimming shortened V by 4 bases and J by 1 base, and 13 bases separated the two germline ends. This CDR3 spans 15 amino acids. The CDR3 protein is CASSFSQAGQETQYF. Written as DNA, the CDR3 is TGTGCCAGCAGTTTTTCCCAGGCAGGCCAAGAGACCCAGTACTTC.

The genes are TRBV24-1 and TRBJ2-3; 12 positions agree with TRBD1. This CDR3 contains 17 residues. The junction had 9 bases not matched to a gene; V was cut back by 4 bases and J by 5 bases. Germline V gene lookup returns CDR1 KGHDR and CDR2 SFDVKD. The chain's CDR3 is CATSEDGTGGKVDTQYF. The CDR3 region has the DNA TGTGCCACCAGTGAGGATGGGACAGGGGGCAAGGTAGATACGCAGTATTTT.

This clone was recorded at least ten times. The chain carries TRBV19 and TRBJ2-5; 8 positions match TRBD2. Trimming cost V 6 bases and J 5 bases; bases outside gene matches: 5. The CDR3 consists of 13 residues. Germline V gene sequence: CDR1 LNHDA, CDR2 SQIVND (reference sequence). In DNA, the CDR3 is TGTGCCAGTAGGATGGGCGGGGGGGAGACCCAGTACTTC. Amino acids: CASRMGGGETQYF.

The sample holds many counts of this clone. The chain has TRBV27 and TRBJ2-3, with 11 bases lining up with TRBD1. Germline V gives CDR1 MNHEY, CDR2 SMNVEV (reference sequence). After removal of 4 bases from V and 4 bases from J, the junction contained 1 base not matched to a gene. The CDR3 totals 14 residues. The CDR3 is CASSWTGGADTQYF. The CDR3 bases are TGTGCCAGCAGTTGGACAGGGGGCGCAGATACGCAGTATTTT.